The 5 T cell receptor beta chains presented below share a single source sample, sequenced in a study of human T cells and chemical hapten exposure listed by TCRdb under 2021. This sample's time point label indicates: pre-sensitization, week 0. Explained via the paper, the treatment or condition label denotes: therapeutic diphenylcyclopropenone sensitization with weekly scalp DPC. The receptor library was made with RACE. TCRdb records NextSeq 500 as the sequencer. TCRdb handled the public reads itself, with Q25 trimming in fastp and clone calling in MiXCR, and kept productive beta chains. Identical CDR3 proteins give one entry, which carries the most common genes and DNA. Counted in this sample were more than 300,000 distinct CDR3 sequences; roughly 5.3% of them appeared once. 2% to 3% of the sample is in the top ten clones. The sequences come from whole blood, collected in connection with sensitization to the hapten diphenylcyclopropenone (DPC). These receptors all come from a woman between 50 and 59 years old with alopecia areata. Some clones in this sample may be carry-over from other donors' samples.

This clonotype was observed at least ten times. CDR3 in DNA: TGCAGTGCTTCCAGGGGGCGGTCCGGGGAGCTGTTTTTT. This encodes CSASRGRSGELFF. The rearrangement joins TRBV20-1 to TRBJ2-2, with 8 bases fitting TRBD1. V lost 5 bases to trimming and J lost 6 bases; unmatched junction nucleotides: 5. The CDR3 loop spans 13 amino acids. Germline CDR1 DFQATT, CDR2 SNEGSKA (reference sequence).

The rearrangement uses TRBV27 and TRBJ1-5; D is unresolved. V was cut by 5 bases and J by 5 bases, with 13 bases left in between. This CDR3 has 14 residues. Germline CDR1 MNHEY, CDR2 SMNVEV (reference sequence). CDR3 protein: CASSPIDVDQPQHF. The CDR3 DNA reads TGTGCCAGCAGTCCTATTGACGTAGATCAGCCCCAGCATTTT.

The chain employs TRBV4-2 and TRBJ2-7; D is possibly TRBD1 (5 bases). The CDR3 sequence is 13 residues long. Trimming stripped 0 bases from V and 7 bases from J, with 10 bases between. CDR1 is LGHNA and CDR2 is YNFKEQ in the germline V gene. CDR3 region: CASSQDWGQEQYF. The CDR3 DNA reads as TGTGCCAGCAGCCAAGATTGGGGCCAGGAGCAGTACTTC.

V usage is TRBV4-1 and J usage is TRBJ2-5, with D tentatively TRBD1 (6 bases). V gave up 8 bases and J gave up 0 bases, with 13 bases separating them. CDR3 length: 14 amino acids. Germline V gene sequence: CDR1 MGHRA, CDR2 YSYEKL. Here the CDR3 DNA reads TGCGCCAGCGCCGGGACATCCGACCAAGAGACCCAGTACTTC. Its protein is CASAGTSDQETQYF.

The sample holds a few counts of this clonotype. This chain connects TRBV7-8 to TRBJ2-5, with 13 bases lining up with TRBD2. Germline CDR1 and CDR2: SGHVS and FQNEAQ. The CDR3 has 18 residues. V dropped 3 bases and J dropped 5; count of bases not matched to a gene: 12. For the CDR3, the DNA is TGTGCCAGCAGCTTCACCATCGGACTAGCGGGGGTTAGGGAGACCCAGTACTTC. It codes for CASSFTIGLAGVRETQYF.